This entry lists 5 T cell receptor beta chains sequenced from one sample in a study of cytomegalovirus exposure and HLA in healthy donors. The PCR used 60 Vbeta and 13 Jbeta primers. The protocol was immunoSEQ multiplex PCR, while the TCRdb copy is restricted to in-frame clones and leaves out a portion. The table has roughly 130,000 clones, 75% to 85% seen once. The sequencing sample was made of PBMCs. Receptor source: a woman aged 40 to 50 in good health and CMV-seronegative.

J is TRBJ1-1 and V is TRBV6-1, with a tentative D call TRBD1 (6 bases). Germline CDR1 MNHNS, CDR2 SASEGT. Trimming pared 8 bases from V and 4 bases from J, leaving 14 bases between. There are 13 residues in the CDR3. The CDR3 region is CASELDRGTEAFF. The CDR3 DNA is TGTGCCAGCGAATTGGACAGAGGCACTGAAGCTTTCTTT.

The rearrangement joins TRBV4-3 to TRBJ2-7; 7 bases line up with TRBD2. This CDR3 has 15 residues. From germline, CDR1 is LGHNA and CDR2 YSLEER. With 1 base clipped from V and 2 bases from J, the junction kept 5 bases outside the gene matches. The CDR3 nucleotides are TGCGCCAGCAGCCAAGGGGCGGGAGACGCCTACGAGCAGTACTTC. The encoded protein is CASSQGAGDAYEQYF.

A single count supports this clone. The chain has TRBV5-1 and TRBJ1-6; TRBD1 matches at 9 bases. CDR3 length: 15 residues. After removal of 0 bases from V and 7 bases from J, the junction contained 2 bases not matched to a gene. Germline V gives CDR1 SGHRS, CDR2 YFSETQ. The CDR3 DNA reads TGCGCCAGCAGCTTGGGTGGGACAGGGAATTCACCCCTCCACTTT. Protein product: CASSLGGTGNSPLHF.

This clone has a single count. The chain links TRBV19 to TRBJ2-2, with a weak D call TRBD1 (5 bases). The V end was cut by 8 bases, the J end by 3 bases, with 19 bases between. CDR1 is LNHDA, CDR2 SQIVND, per germline (reference sequence). The CDR3 sequence is 16 residues long. The CDR3 sequence: CASELLGRGDTGELFF. CDR3 nucleotide sequence: TGTGCCAGTGAGCTTTTGGGGCGTGGGGACACCGGGGAGCTGTTTTTT.

The V and J genes are TRBV6-5 and TRBJ2-3, with 7 bases that match TRBD1. Germline values: CDR1 MNHEY, CDR2 SVGAGI. The CDR3 contains 15 residues. V lost 6 bases and J lost 0; bases outside the gene matches: 6. CDR3 coding DNA: TGTGCCAGCAGAACCGGGACAGCTAGCACAGATACGCAGTATTTT. Translated: CASRTGTASTDTQYF.